The 21 T cell receptor beta chains reported below all come from one sample, sequenced in a study of spatial heterogeneity in lung cancer. TCRdb reanalysed the 5' RACE reads using MiXCR and keeps one entry per CDR3 protein. The sample includes 50,000 to 65,000 distinct CDR3 sequences, less than 8.5% of them seen just once. Regarding time point: sample taken at primary tumor resection. Unsorted tumor, nontumor lung tissue or cryopreserved PBMC supplied the whole RNA. The input for sequencing was PBMCs, taken at surgery. These receptors came from a female donor with early-stage non-small cell lung cancer.

This clonotype was seen ten or more times. The chain has TRBV6-2 or TRBV6-3 and TRBJ2-1; TRBD1 agrees at 10 bases. Germline CDR1 reads MNHEY; CDR2 reads SVGEGT. The trim removed 5 bases at V and 5 bases at J, leaving 9 bases unmatched. The CDR3 runs 16 residues. CDR3 nucleotide sequence: TGTGCCAGCAGTGGACTGGACAGGGGGTACGACAATGAGCAGTTCTTC. Protein sequence: CASSGLDRGYDNEQFF.

This clonotype has ten or more counts. V gene TRBV4-1 combines with J gene TRBJ2-3; 11 bases match TRBD2. The V gene end was trimmed by 4 bases and the J gene end by 4 bases; junction bases not matched to a gene: 7. CDR3 length: 16 amino acids. Germline CDR1 and CDR2: MGHRA and YSYEKL. The CDR3 spells CASSPTLAGGADTQYF. The CDR3 nucleotides read TGCGCCAGCAGCCCAACTCTAGCGGGGGGCGCAGATACGCAGTATTTT.

This clonotype was detected many times. Sequence at one end of the junction differs from germline and may be a read error. This chain joins TRBV6-5 and TRBJ2-7, with TRBD1 matching over 7 bases. The germline V gene encodes CDR1 MNHEY and CDR2 SVGAGI. The CDR3 is made up of 14 amino acids. The CDR3 region is CASSSTGSSYEQYF. CDR3 bases: TGCGCCAGCAGCTCGACAGGGAGTTCCTACGAGCAGTACTTC.

The chain uses TRBV6-5 and TRBJ2-2, with D tentatively TRBD1 (6 bases). V lost 2 bases and J 3 bases, leaving 7 bases between the germline ends. CDR1 is MNHEY, CDR2 SVGAGI, per germline. CDR3 size: 14 residues. The CDR3 nucleotides read TGTGCCAGCAGTTACGGGACATACACCGGGGAGCTGTTTTTT. This gives the protein CASSYGTYTGELFF.

Ten or more counts support this clonotype. This chain joins TRBV28 and TRBJ2-3, with a possible D match to TRBD2 (6 bases). Per germline, CDR1 MDHEN and CDR2 SYDVKM. The CDR3 length is 15 residues. V was clipped by 5 bases and J by 1 base, with 13 bases between them. The CDR3: CASSDRDLGTDTQYF. The CDR3 DNA reads TGTGCCAGCAGTGACCGGGACTTGGGCACAGATACGCAGTATTTT.

The chain is built from TRBV12-3 or TRBV12-4 and TRBJ2-7; 10 bases fit TRBD2. CDR3 length: 14 amino acids. V was pared by 4 bases and J by 5 bases, with 5 bases of the junction left unmatched. The CDR3 protein is CASSSERGGHEQYF. The CDR3, as DNA: TGTGCCAGCAGTTCGGAGCGGGGGGGCCACGAGCAGTACTTC.

This chain links TRBV19 with TRBJ2-2, with D unclear. CDR3 length: 14 residues. Germline V gives CDR1 LNHDA, CDR2 SQIVND (reference sequence). Trimming shortened V by 5 bases and J by 2 bases, and 9 bases separated the two germline ends. The CDR3 spells CASSGTVNTGELFF. The CDR3 DNA reads TGTGCCAGTAGTGGAACAGTTAACACCGGGGAGCTGTTTTTT.

By proportion, this clonotype is medium-sized (0.01 to 0.1%). The junction differs from germline at one of its ends, possibly a read error. The chain couples TRBV7-7 to TRBJ2-1, with D unclear. The V gene's germline CDR1 is SSHAT and CDR2 FNYEAQ (reference sequence). The CDR3 runs to 13 residues. Written as DNA, the CDR3 is TGTGCTAGCAGCTTGGGGTTTGCCAGAGGGCAGTTCTTC. It encodes CASSLGFARGQFF.

This clonotype was detected many times. CDR3 sequence (DNA): TGCAGTGCTAGAGATCCCTCAGGGATTCTGCAAGCTTTCTTT. Its protein product is CSARDPSGILQAFF. The chain couples TRBV20-1 to TRBJ1-1; D is possibly TRBD1 (5 bases). V shed 0 bases and J shed 9 bases, with 17 bases lying between them. CDR1 is DFQATT, CDR2 SNEGSKA, per germline (reference sequence). The CDR3 totals 14 residues.

This clonotype has more than one count but fewer than ten. The genes are TRBV5-1 and TRBJ2-3; TRBD1 might be the D (6 bases). V was shortened by 4 bases and J by 2 bases, with 11 bases between the two germline ends. The CDR3 contains 14 residues. The germline gives CDR1 SGHRS, CDR2 YFSETQ. CDR3: CASSLDRHTDTQYF. DNA for the CDR3: TGCGCCAGCAGCCTGGACAGACACACAGATACGCAGTATTTT. The full variable domain, rest sourced from reference TRBV5-1 and TRBJ2-3, is KAGVTQTPRYLIKTRGQQVTLSCSPISGHRSVSWYQQTPGQGLQFLFEYFSETQRNKGNFPGRFSGRQFSNSRSEMNVSTLELGDSALYLCASSLDRHTDTQYFGPGTRLTVL.

This clonotype was seen ten or more times. The chain carries TRBV19 and TRBJ2-1; D unresolved. Deletions cut 7 bases from V and 3 bases from J, with 4 bases between. Germline-derived CDR1 and CDR2 are LNHDA and SQIVND (reference sequence). The CDR3 is 11 residues long. Here the CDR3 reads CASTLYNEQFF. As DNA, the CDR3 is TGTGCCAGTACGCTCTACAATGAGCAGTTCTTC.

This clonotype showed up just a few times. The chain joins TRBV4-2 to TRBJ1-2; D is ambiguous. This CDR3 region has 15 residues. CDR1 is LGHNA and CDR2 is YNFKEQ in the germline V gene. Trimming took 2 bases from V and 0 from J, leaving 10 bases between them. In DNA form, the CDR3 reads TGTGCCAGCAGCCAACGGCCCAATACTAACTATGGCTACACCTTC. It translates to CASSQRPNTNYGYTF.

DNA of the CDR3: TGTGCCAGCAGCCGGTTAAGGACAGATGGTCCCGGGGAGCTGTTTTTT. Translated: CASSRLRTDGPGELFF. The chain combines TRBV3-1 with TRBJ2-2; D may be TRBD1 (6 bases). Germline loops: CDR1 LGHDT, CDR2 YNNKEL (reference sequence). Deletions cut 4 bases from V and 6 bases from J, with 18 bases between. This CDR3 comprises 16 residues.

The table lists this clonotype with many counts. The chain couples TRBV3-1 to TRBJ1-6, with 8 bases lining up with TRBD1. This CDR3 has 15 residues. Germline CDR1 and CDR2: LGHDT and YNNKEL (reference sequence). V lost 1 base, J lost 6 bases, and 2 bases stayed unmatched. The CDR3 sequence: CASSQGDRGNSPLHF. In DNA form, the CDR3 reads TGTGCCAGCAGCCAAGGTGACAGGGGTAATTCACCCCTCCACTTT.

This clonotype has a single count. V is TRBV27 and J is TRBJ1-1; possibly TRBD1 for D (5 bases). This CDR3 spans 17 amino acids. Trimming took off 1 base at V and 1 base at J, with 16 bases between the two ends. Germline V gene data show CDR1 as MNHEY and CDR2 as SMNVEV (reference sequence). The CDR3 protein is CASSLFAWTQPNTEAFF. The CDR3 nucleotides are TGTGCCAGCAGTTTATTTGCTTGGACACAACCGAACACTGAAGCTTTCTTT.

In this sample, this clonotype turned up many times. The rearrangement links TRBV12-3 or TRBV12-4 to TRBJ2-7; tentatively, D is TRBD1 or TRBD2 (5 bases each). The CDR3 consists of 15 residues. V was cut by 5 bases and J by 0 bases, with 14 bases left in between. CDR3 amino acids: CASSPGTAISYEQYF. CDR3 DNA: TGTGCCAGCAGTCCTGGGACCGCCATCTCCTACGAGCAGTACTTC.

Sample share makes this clonotype medium-sized. The V call is TRBV28, the J call TRBJ1-2; a weak D match, TRBD1 (6 bases). The V and J ends lost 1 base and 0 bases respectively, with 18 bases between them. This CDR3 has 18 residues. The germline CDR1 and CDR2 sequences are MDHEN and SYDVKM. Here the CDR3 reads CASSLLRDRSSANYGYTF. In DNA, the CDR3 is TGTGCCAGCAGTTTATTACGTGACAGGTCGTCAGCTAACTATGGCTACACCTTC.

This clonotype has only a few counts. This chain joins TRBV12-3 or TRBV12-4 and TRBJ2-5; possibly TRBD1 or TRBD2 for D (5 bases each). CDR3 size: 14 residues. Deletions cut 6 bases from V and 4 bases from J, with 15 bases between. The CDR3, as DNA: TGTGCCAGCAGCCACCCTAGGGGAGCAGAGACCCAGTACTTC. This encodes CASSHPRGAETQYF.

The sample holds a few counts of this clonotype. The rearrangement joins TRBV20-1 to TRBJ1-5; a possible D gene is TRBD1 (6 bases). With 6 bases removed from V and 7 bases from J, the gap between germline ends came to 13 bases. Germline V gene sequence: CDR1 DFQATT, CDR2 SNEGSKA (reference sequence). CDR3 size: 12 residues. CDR3 in amino acids: CSAPVGGQPQHF. DNA for the CDR3: TGCAGTGCCCCTGTAGGGGGGCAGCCCCAGCATTTT.

This clonotype was observed a handful of times. V usage is TRBV5-1 and J usage is TRBJ2-2; 10 bases match TRBD1. CDR1 and CDR2 from the germline V gene are SGHRS and YFSETQ. Losses at the gene ends were 5 bases for V and 5 bases for J; bases not matched to a gene: 0. CDR3 length: 13 residues. This chain's CDR3 is CASRGQGTGELFF. DNA of the CDR3: TGCGCCAGCAGGGGACAGGGGACCGGGGAGCTGTTTTTT.

This clonotype was observed a handful of times. The V call is TRBV5-4, the J call TRBJ2-7; 9 bases are a match to TRBD1. Germline-derived CDR1 and CDR2 are SGHNT and YYREEE (reference sequence). The CDR3 extends over 18 amino acids. Trimming removed 4 bases from V and 2 bases from J; junction bases left unmatched: 16. The CDR3: CASSPGQGNWETAYEQYF. DNA of the CDR3: TGTGCCAGCAGCCCTGGACAGGGGAATTGGGAGACCGCCTACGAGCAGTACTTC. Supplemented by reference TRBV5-4 and TRBJ2-7, the full variable domain reads ETGVTQSPTHLIKTRGQQVTLRCSSQSGHNTVSWYQQALGQGPQFIFQYYREEENGRGNFPPRFSGLQFPNYSSELNVNALELDDSALYLCASSPGQGNWETAYEQYFGPGTRLTVT.